These 16 T cell receptor beta chains share one sample of origin, sequenced in a study of blood T cell repertoires in COVID-19. Repertoires were generated with immunoSEQ multiplex PCR, while TCRdb's copy carries only in-frame clones and drops some. Counted here are under 300,000 clones, roughly 90% occurring once; the ten biggest clones make up around 0.92%. The sequenced sample consisted of PBMCs or T cells enriched from blood (not recorded which). These receptor sequences come from a woman aged 25-40 years who had recovered from COVID-19.

The chain joins TRBV18 to TRBJ1-1, with D hard to call. CDR3 length: 15 residues. Germline V CDR1 and CDR2: KGHSH, LQKENI. The ends were cut back, 3 bases at V and 3 bases at J, with 14 bases in the middle. This CDR3 is CASSPASSFHTEAFF. Written as DNA, the CDR3 is TGTGCCAGCTCACCCGCGTCCTCTTTCCACACTGAAGCTTTCTTT.

V gene TRBV28 combines with J gene TRBJ1-5; possible D gene TRBD1, 5 bases. Trimming pared 8 bases from V and 4 bases from J, leaving 9 bases between. The CDR3 consists of 12 residues. Germline-derived CDR1 and CDR2 are MDHEN and SYDVKM. The DNA for the CDR3 is TGTGCCAGCTGGAGGGGTAATCAGCCCCAGCATTTT. Its translation is CASWRGNQPQHF.

The rearrangement joins TRBV19 to TRBJ1-2, with 8 nucleotides matching TRBD1. The CDR3 has 13 amino acids. Unmatched junction bases numbered 6, after V lost 8 bases and J lost 4 bases. Germline assignment: CDR1 LNHDA and CDR2 SQIVND (reference sequence). The CDR3 region is CASFEQGVYGYTF. DNA for the CDR3: TGTGCCAGTTTCGAACAGGGGGTCTATGGCTACACCTTC.

The rearrangement uses TRBV5-4 and TRBJ2-1, with a possible D match to TRBD2 (6 bases). V was pared by 0 bases and J by 10 bases, with 14 bases between. The CDR3 covers 14 residues. Germline V gene sequence: CDR1 SGHNT, CDR2 YYREEE (reference sequence). The CDR3 reads CASSLAAGPREQFF. The CDR3 DNA reads as TGTGCCAGCAGCTTGGCCGCGGGGCCCCGGGAGCAGTTCTTC.

The chain is built from TRBV7-8 and TRBJ2-1; a possible D gene is TRBD2 (6 bases). Looked up from germline, CDR1 is SGHVS and CDR2 is FQNEAQ. This CDR3 has 15 residues. Trimming took off 3 bases at V and 0 bases at J, with 9 bases between the two ends. The CDR3 region is CASSFGGGSYNEQFF. The CDR3 DNA sequence: TGTGCCAGCAGCTTCGGGGGTGGCTCCTACAATGAGCAGTTCTTC.

V is TRBV19 and J is TRBJ1-2; maybe TRBD1 (5 bases). Trimming stripped 6 bases from V and 6 bases from J, with 5 bases between. The CDR3 runs 10 residues. In germline, CDR1 is LNHDA, CDR2 SQIVND (reference sequence). CDR3 residues: CASRGDGYTF. CDR3 coding DNA: TGTGCCAGTAGAGGGGATGGCTACACCTTC.

This sequence joins TRBV15 and TRBJ1-1; 9 positions match TRBD1. CDR1 and CDR2 (germline): LNHNV, YYDKDF (reference sequence). J gave up 4 bases and V 4 bases, and 4 bases lay outside the gene matches. The CDR3 has 14 residues. The CDR3 region is CATSTRDRATEAFF. In nucleotides, the CDR3 is TGTGCCACCAGCACTCGGGACAGGGCCACTGAAGCTTTCTTT.

This rearrangement joins TRBV19 to TRBJ1-5; D remains ambiguous. V gave up 1 base and J gave up 9 bases, with 16 bases separating them. The CDR3 covers 15 residues. The germline CDR1 and CDR2 sequences are LNHDA and SQIVND (reference sequence). CDR3 bases: TGTGCCAGTAGTATAGTGGCTCCCGCGGGAGGGCCCCAGCATTTT. It translates to CASSIVAPAGGPQHF.

This chain links TRBV15 with TRBJ1-5; D may be TRBD1 (5 bases). The CDR3 has 19 residues. Looked up from germline, CDR1 is LNHNV and CDR2 is YYDKDF (reference sequence). V shed 0 bases and J shed 0 bases, with 18 bases lying between them. DNA for the CDR3: TGTGCCACCAGCAGAGACCCCTCGCAGGGTGGGGATAGCAATCAGCCCCAGCATTTT. This translates into CATSRDPSQGGDSNQPQHF.

Only a few counts were recorded for this clone. The chain combines TRBV24-1 with TRBJ2-2, with D perhaps matching TRBD2 (6 bases). This CDR3 is built from 16 residues. Germline CDR1 is KGHDR and CDR2 is SFDVKD. The V gene lost 3 bases and the J gene lost 5 bases, with 15 bases spanning the gap. The CDR3 loop is CATSDGSLGGTGELFF. DNA of the CDR3: TGTGCCACCAGTGATGGAAGCTTGGGGGGAACCGGGGAGCTGTTTTTT.

The V gene is TRBV9, the J gene TRBJ1-2, with a tentative D call TRBD1 (6 bases). The V gene's germline CDR1 is SGDLS and CDR2 YYNGEE. V lost 0 bases, J lost 6 bases, and 21 bases lay in between. The CDR3 spans 17 residues. DNA for the CDR3: TGTGCCAGCAGCGTAGATGACCGGGACACTTCCCTCCATGGCTACACCTTC. Protein sequence: CASSVDDRDTSLHGYTF.

This chain connects TRBV5-4 to TRBJ2-1; 10 bases agree with TRBD2. The CDR3 length is 14 residues. Germline assignment: CDR1 SGHNT and CDR2 YYREEE (reference sequence). Trimming removed 4 bases from V and 9 bases from J; junction bases left unmatched: 7. CDR3 DNA: TGTGCCAGCAGCCCAGGAAGCGGGAGGGTTGAGCAGTTCTTC. Translation: CASSPGSGRVEQFF. The whole variable domain, remainder taken from reference TRBV5-4 and TRBJ2-1, is ETGVTQSPTHLIKTRGQQVTLRCSSQSGHNTVSWYQQALGQGPQFIFQYYREEENGRGNFPPRFSGLQFPNYSSELNVNALELDDSALYLCASSPGSGRVEQFFGPGTRLTVL.

The V call is TRBV3-1 (or the pseudogene TRBV3-2), the J call TRBJ1-5, with TRBD1 as a possible D gene (5 bases). Per the germline V gene, CDR1 is LGHDT and CDR2 is YNNKEL (reference sequence). The CDR3 consists of 13 residues. Trimming removed 3 bases at V and 9 bases at J, with 12 bases between. The CDR3: CASSQGGQGPQHF. The CDR3 nucleotides read TGTGCCAGCAGCCAGGGTGGCCAGGGGCCCCAGCATTTT.

About this clone: Given the absence of the conserved phenylalanine or tryptophan at the CDR3 end, a read error is likely. It is unclear where the CDR3 begins or ends on the DNA, so no DNA is shown, and the CDR3 is as TCRdb lists it. The genes are TRBV20-1 and TRBJ1-4; TRBD1, the table's D call, lacks a check against the DNA. Germline V gene lookup returns CDR1 DFQATT and CDR2 SNEGSKA (reference sequence). The CDR3 has 11 residues if both end residues are counted. This CDR3 is CSARGTGNPIY.

The rearrangement links TRBV10-2 to TRBJ1-1; no firm D call. CDR1 and CDR2 (germline): WSHSY, SAAADI. Trimming left V 0 bases short and J 0 bases short, with 2 bases between. The CDR3 runs 13 residues. The CDR3 spells CASSESMNTEAFF. The CDR3 DNA reads as TGCGCCAGCAGTGAGTCTATGAACACTGAAGCTTTCTTT.

This chain joins TRBV7-8 and TRBJ1-2; tentative D call: TRBD1 (5 bases). The CDR3 runs 16 residues. Trimming took 1 base from V and 2 from J, leaving 14 bases between them. Germline V lookup: CDR1 SGHVS, CDR2 FQNEAQ. The CDR3, as DNA: TGTGCCAGCAGCTTAGGGGCAGGGAACAGAAACTATGGCTACACCTTC. Amino acid sequence: CASSLGAGNRNYGYTF.